The clone carrying this T cell receptor beta chain was found a few times. This record comes from a study of response to subunit inactivated influenza vaccine. The germline V gene encodes CDR1 DFQATT and CDR2 SNEGSKA (reference sequence). There are 11 residues in the CDR3. V was pared by 1 base and J by 8 bases, with 8 bases between. TCRdb passed the RT-PCR reads through MiXCR, listing each CDR3 protein once. The sample contains roughly 780,000 distinct CDR3 sequences, around 20% of which appear only once. The source is a man aged 50 to 60 who received an inactivated influenza vaccine. The sample here was PBMCs from blood, taken more than 4 days after vaccination. The chain couples TRBV20-1 to TRBJ1-2; the D is unclear. CDR3 loop: CSARVATGYTF. The CDR3 region has the DNA TGCAGTGCTAGAGTGGCGACCGGCTACACCTTC.